The 10 T cell receptor beta chains given below trace back to one sample, sequenced in a study of blood T cell repertoires in COVID-19. Sequencing used immunoSEQ multiplex PCR; TCRdb keeps in-frame clones, though not all of them. In the table there are roughly 190,000 clones, roughly 84% of which are singletons. The sequenced sample consisted of peripheral blood. The receptor set was obtained from a human donor with acute or convalescent COVID-19. The donor label of this sample is uncertain.

This clone turned up a few times. The sample holds other DNA sequences that translate to the same CDR3. The chain employs TRBV6-1 and TRBJ1-6; D is unclear. Trimming took 0 bases from V and 9 from J, leaving 9 bases between them. This CDR3 has 14 amino acids. From germline, CDR1 is MNHNS and CDR2 SASEGT. The CDR3 loop is CASSEALGSSPLHF. The CDR3 DNA reads TGTGCCAGCAGTGAAGCGCTAGGTTCTTCACCCCTCCACTTT.

This rearrangement joins TRBV5-1 to TRBJ1-4, with 8 bases identical to TRBD1. V was pared by 3 bases and J by 7 bases, with 8 bases of the junction left unmatched. The CDR3 spans 15 residues. In germline, CDR1 is SGHRS, CDR2 YFSETQ. The CDR3 sequence: CASSSQGALIEKLFF. The CDR3 nucleotides read TGCGCCAGCAGCTCCCAGGGGGCCCTCATTGAAAAACTGTTTTTT.

V usage is TRBV9 and J usage is TRBJ2-5; tentative D call: TRBD1 (6 bases). V lost 2 bases to trimming and J lost 1 base, with 12 bases between them. Germline lookup yields CDR1 SGDLS and CDR2 YYNGEE. The CDR3 loop spans 15 amino acids. DNA of the CDR3: TGTGCCAGCAGCGTGCGCCAGGGGCTCCAAGAGACCCAGTACTTC. Translated, it gives CASSVRQGLQETQYF. The variable domain in full, with the rest retrieved from reference TRBV9 and TRBJ2-5, is DSGVTQTPKHLITATGQRVTLRCSPRSGDLSVYWYQQSLDQGLQFLIQYYNGEERAKGNILERFSAQQFPDLHSELNLSSLELGDSALYFCASSVRQGLQETQYFGPGTRLLVL.

CDR3 sequence reads: CASSVVGESSYEQYF. CDR3 bases: TGTGCCAGCAGCGTTGTCGGAGAGAGCTCCTACGAGCAGTACTTC. The V and J genes are TRBV6-5 and TRBJ2-7, with D hard to call. This CDR3 has 15 residues. Germline V CDR1 and CDR2: MNHEY, SVGAGI. The V and J ends lost 6 bases and 0 bases respectively, with 15 bases between them.

This clone has a handful of counts. This chain links TRBV3-1 (or the pseudogene TRBV3-2) with TRBJ2-7; D is perhaps TRBD2 (5 bases). CDR3 length: 15 amino acids. V lost 0 bases to trimming and J lost 1 base, with 10 bases between them. The germline CDR1 and CDR2 sequences are LGHDT and YNNKEL (reference sequence). Written as DNA, the CDR3 is TGTGCCAGCAGCCAAGACGCGAGCGGATCCTACGAGCAGTACTTC. Its translation is CASSQDASGSYEQYF.

This clone occurred once. The chain joins TRBV19 to TRBJ1-4, with a possible D match to TRBD1 (5 bases). Trimming removed 7 bases at V and 1 base at J, with 13 bases between. The CDR3 covers 15 residues. Germline loops: CDR1 LNHDA, CDR2 SQIVND (reference sequence). CDR3 bases: TGTGCCAGTATCGCGGGAAGGGGAACTAATGAAAAACTGTTTTTT. Protein product: CASIAGRGTNEKLFF.

The chain has TRBV19 and TRBJ1-6; D is perhaps TRBD1 (6 bases). The CDR3 is made up of 14 amino acids. The ends were cut back, 6 bases at V and 5 bases at J, with 11 bases in the middle. Germline V gene lookup returns CDR1 LNHDA and CDR2 SQIVND (reference sequence). The DNA of the CDR3 is TGTGCCAGTAGAAAGGACAGAGATAATTCACCCCTCCACTTT. This sequence encodes CASRKDRDNSPLHF.

V usage is TRBV19 and J usage is TRBJ1-5, with 9 bases fitting TRBD1. J was trimmed by 6 bases and V by 3 bases; bases with no gene match: 6. The germline V gene has CDR1 LNHDA and CDR2 SQIVND (reference sequence). The CDR3 covers 15 residues. The CDR3, as DNA: TGTGCCAGTAGTATGGGACAGGGATACGGTCAGCCCCAGCATTTT. Translation gives CASSMGQGYGQPQHF.

This clone came up once. The chain employs TRBV5-6 and TRBJ2-7; D is perhaps TRBD2 (5 bases). There are 16 residues in the CDR3. CDR1 SGHDT and CDR2 YYEEEE come from the germline V gene. V dropped 4 bases and J dropped 3 bases, with 20 bases sitting between them. CDR3 in DNA: TGTGCCAGCAGCCATCCGAGGAGGTTAATGGACTACGAGCAGTACTTC. This codes for CASSHPRRLMDYEQYF.

This clone has just one count. The chain links TRBV28 to TRBJ1-5; D might be TRBD1 (6 bases). Germline CDR1 MDHEN, CDR2 SYDVKM. V was pared by 4 bases and J by 4 bases, with 20 bases between. The CDR3 length is 17 residues. CDR3 DNA sequence: TGTGCCAGCAGTTCCGGGACAACCCACCTAAGGAATCAGCCCCAGCATTTT. As protein: CASSSGTTHLRNQPQHF. The full variable domain, with the rest looked up from reference TRBV28 and TRBJ1-5, is DVKVTQSSRYLVKRTGEKVFLECVQDMDHENMFWYRQDPGLGLRLIYFSYDVKMKEKGDIPEGYSVSREKKERFSLILESASTNQTSMYLCASSSGTTHLRNQPQHFGDGTRLSIL.